Presented here are 17 T cell receptor beta chains from one specimen sequenced in a study of T-cell memory formation after mild COVID-19. TCRdb recomputed calls from the 5' RACE reads with MiXCR, one row per CDR3 protein. The sample lists about 290,000 distinct CDR3 sequences, under 20% occurring once. Sequenced input: PBMCs or a T cell subset sorted from them (not recorded which). The receptor set was obtained from a man younger than 35 who had mild COVID-19 (a few samples of this study predate the infection). Cell type and time point are not known.

The chain recombines TRBV12-3 or TRBV12-4 with TRBJ2-3; 10 bases match TRBD2. After removal of 3 bases from V and 2 bases from J, the junction contained 2 bases not matched to a gene. The length of the CDR3 is 15 residues. CDR3 protein: CASSFLAGATDTQYF. The CDR3 DNA reads as TGTGCCAGCAGTTTCCTAGCGGGGGCCACAGATACGCAGTATTTT.

This chain joins TRBV6-5 and TRBJ1-2, with D perhaps TRBD1 (5 bases). CDR1 is MNHEY and CDR2 is SVGAGI in the germline V gene. This CDR3 has 17 residues. Deletions cut 2 bases from V and 1 base from J, with 17 bases between. The CDR3 nucleotides are TGTGCCAGCAGTTACGAAATTGGGACGGAAATTAACTATGGCTACACCTTC. This translates into CASSYEIGTEINYGYTF.

The chain carries TRBV5-1 and TRBJ1-1; 8 positions match TRBD1. The junction had 5 bases not matched to a gene; V was cut back by 4 bases and J by 12 bases. The CDR3 covers 11 residues. Germline V gene data show CDR1 as SGHRS and CDR2 as YFSETQ. The CDR3 spells CASSAGTGTFF. Here the CDR3 DNA reads TGCGCCAGCAGCGCGGGGACAGGAACTTTCTTT.

The genes are TRBV4-1 and TRBJ1-5, with D possibly being TRBD1 (5 bases). The V and J ends lost 0 bases and 1 base respectively, with 16 bases between them. Germline CDR1 is MGHRA and CDR2 is YSYEKL. This CDR3 has 18 amino acids. CDR3 bases: TGCGCCAGCAGCCAAGATTTAACGGGGCCTCGGAGCAATCAGCCCCAGCATTTT. This gives the protein CASSQDLTGPRSNQPQHF.

The table lists this clonotype with a few counts. V is TRBV6-2 or TRBV6-3 and J is TRBJ2-2, with D unresolved. The CDR3 runs to 16 residues. Trimming stripped 0 bases from V and 2 bases from J, with 10 bases between. CDR1 and CDR2 (germline): MNHEY, SVGEGT. The CDR3 coding sequence is TGTGCCAGCAGTTACTCTTGGGATGGAAACACCGGGGAGCTGTTTTTT. Protein product: CASSYSWDGNTGELFF.

The chain is built from TRBV9 and TRBJ1-2; 9 bases match TRBD1. Germline-derived CDR1 and CDR2 are SGDLS and YYNGEE. This CDR3 spans 17 amino acids. V gave up 4 bases and J gave up 2 bases; unmatched junction bases: 12. In nucleotides, the CDR3 is TGTGCCAGCAGCTTGCGGGACAGGGCGTTATCGAACTATGGCTACACCTTC. Encoded protein: CASSLRDRALSNYGYTF.

The rearrangement links TRBV19 to TRBJ2-3, with 7 positions matching TRBD1. The CDR3 length is 15 residues. The germline V gene encodes CDR1 LNHDA and CDR2 SQIVND (reference sequence). J gave up 0 bases and V 5 bases, and 5 bases lay outside the gene matches. This CDR3 is CASSHDRASTDTQYF. The CDR3 nucleotides are TGTGCCAGTAGTCACGACAGGGCTAGCACAGATACGCAGTATTTT.

This clonotype was seen more than once but under ten times. The chain is built from TRBV6-2 or TRBV6-3 and TRBJ2-5, with 8 nucleotides matching TRBD1. Losses at the gene ends were 6 bases for V and 2 bases for J; bases not matched to a gene: 8. Germline assignment: CDR1 MNHEY and CDR2 SVGEGT. CDR3 length: 15 amino acids. CDR3 in DNA: TGTGCCAGCAGCATAACCAGGGGGCGACAAGAGACCCAGTACTTC. This gives the protein CASSITRGRQETQYF.

The CDR3: CAISGGPGDTQYF. DNA for the CDR3: TGTGCCATCAGTGGCGGGCCCGGGGATACGCAGTATTTT. The V gene is TRBV10-3, the J gene TRBJ2-3, with D possibly being TRBD2 (5 bases). CDR1 ENHRY and CDR2 SYGVKD come from the germline V gene. The length of the CDR3 is 13 residues. V lost 4 bases, J lost 6 bases, and 11 bases lay in between.

V is TRBV24-1 and J is TRBJ2-1; no clear D. Germline CDR1 and CDR2: KGHDR and SFDVKD. The V and J ends lost 7 bases and 1 base respectively, with 7 bases between them. There are 13 residues in the CDR3. The CDR3 sequence: CATRKGSYNEQFF. In DNA form, the CDR3 reads TGTGCCACCAGGAAGGGATCCTACAATGAGCAGTTCTTC.

V gene TRBV7-2 combines with J gene TRBJ1-3; TRBD1 might be the D (6 bases). The CDR3 is 14 residues long. V was shortened by 4 bases and J by 4 bases, with 11 bases between the two germline ends. The germline CDR1 and CDR2 sequences are SGHTA and FQGNSA. In DNA, the CDR3 is TGTGCCAGCAGCTCTGTCAGGGGAGGAAACACCATATATTTT. Protein product: CASSSVRGGNTIYF.

This clonotype was seen repeatedly, ten times or more. V gene TRBV12-3 or TRBV12-4 combines with J gene TRBJ2-7; 7 bases line up with TRBD1. This CDR3 is 15 amino acids long. The ends lost 4 bases at V and 3 bases at J; junction bases unmatched: 9. The CDR3 spells CASSYGQVPLYEQYV. CDR3 DNA: TGTGCCAGCAGTTATGGACAGGTCCCCCTCTACGAGCAGTACGTC.

There are a few counts of this clonotype. The chain joins TRBV18 to TRBJ1-1; no clear D. CDR3 length equals 15 residues. Germline lookup yields CDR1 KGHSH and CDR2 LQKENI. Trimming pared 3 bases from V and 4 bases from J, leaving 15 bases between. The CDR3 nucleotides read TGTGCCAGCTCACCGGGGTCCGGCGACGGCACTGAAGCTTTCTTT. Its translation: CASSPGSGDGTEAFF.

The J gene is TRBJ1-2, the V gene TRBV6-5, with D perhaps TRBD1 (5 bases). CDR1 is MNHEY, CDR2 SVGAGI, per germline. CDR3 length: 12 residues. V was shortened by 2 bases and J by 6 bases, with 7 bases between the two germline ends. CDR3 in amino acids: CASSYGGNGYTF. In nucleotides, the CDR3 is TGTGCCAGCAGTTACGGGGGGAATGGCTACACCTTC.

The chain joins TRBV5-8 to TRBJ2-1; perhaps TRBD1 as D (6 bases). Germline V gene data show CDR1 as SGHTS and CDR2 as YDEGEE. The CDR3 consists of 13 residues. With 6 bases removed from V and 8 bases from J, the gap between germline ends came to 15 bases. The CDR3 bases are TGTGCCAGCAACCCGACAGGTCGGCATGAGCAGTTCTTC. It translates to CASNPTGRHEQFF.

This clonotype was counted only a few times. The rearrangement joins TRBV18 to TRBJ1-1; D unresolved. The CDR3 sequence is 15 residues long. Germline V gene sequence: CDR1 KGHSH, CDR2 LQKENI. V lost 3 bases, J lost 3 bases, and 14 bases lay in between. The CDR3 loop is CASSPQVGWDTEAFF. The CDR3 DNA reads TGTGCCAGCTCACCCCAGGTAGGATGGGACACTGAAGCTTTCTTT.

The rearrangement uses TRBV7-2 and TRBJ2-7; unclear D gene. The CDR3 consists of 14 residues. Trimming left V 5 bases short and J 0 bases short, with 11 bases between. CDR1 and CDR2 (germline): SGHTA, FQGNSA. CDR3 coding DNA: TGTGCCAGCAGCCTCACCGTCAGCTCCTACGAGCAGTACTTC. Translated: CASSLTVSSYEQYF. Looking up the rest from reference TRBV7-2 and TRBJ2-7 gives the full variable domain: GAGVSQSPSNKVTEKGKDVELRCDPISGHTALYWYRQSLGQGLEFLIYFQGNSAPDKSGLPSDRFSAERTGGSVSTLTIQRTQQEDSAVYLCASSLTVSSYEQYFGPGTRLTVT.